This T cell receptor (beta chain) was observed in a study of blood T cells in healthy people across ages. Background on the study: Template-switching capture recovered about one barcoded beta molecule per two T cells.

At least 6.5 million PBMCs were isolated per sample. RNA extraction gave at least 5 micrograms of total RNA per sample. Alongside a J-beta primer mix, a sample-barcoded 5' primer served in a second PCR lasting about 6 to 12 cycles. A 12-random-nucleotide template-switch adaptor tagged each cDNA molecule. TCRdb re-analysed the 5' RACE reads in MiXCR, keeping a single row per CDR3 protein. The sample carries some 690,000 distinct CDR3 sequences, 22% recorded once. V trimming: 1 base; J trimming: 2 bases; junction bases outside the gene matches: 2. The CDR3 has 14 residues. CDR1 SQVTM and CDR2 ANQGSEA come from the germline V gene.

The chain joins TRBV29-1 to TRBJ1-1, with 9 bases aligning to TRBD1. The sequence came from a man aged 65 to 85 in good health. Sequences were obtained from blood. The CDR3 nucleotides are TGCAGCGTTGAAGTACAGGGGGCTAACACTGAAGCTTTCTTT. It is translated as CSVEVQGANTEAFF.